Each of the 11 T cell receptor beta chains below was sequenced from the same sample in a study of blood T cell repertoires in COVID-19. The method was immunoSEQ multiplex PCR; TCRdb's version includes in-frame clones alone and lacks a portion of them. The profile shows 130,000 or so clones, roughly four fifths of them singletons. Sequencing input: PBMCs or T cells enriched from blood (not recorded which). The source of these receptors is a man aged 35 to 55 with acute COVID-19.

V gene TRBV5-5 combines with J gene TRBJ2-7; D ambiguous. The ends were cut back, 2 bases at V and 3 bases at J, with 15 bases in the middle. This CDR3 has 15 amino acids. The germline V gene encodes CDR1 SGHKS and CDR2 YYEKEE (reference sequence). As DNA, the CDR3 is TGTGCCAGCAGCTTAAATTGGCAGAACCTCTACGAGCAGTACTTC. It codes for CASSLNWQNLYEQYF.

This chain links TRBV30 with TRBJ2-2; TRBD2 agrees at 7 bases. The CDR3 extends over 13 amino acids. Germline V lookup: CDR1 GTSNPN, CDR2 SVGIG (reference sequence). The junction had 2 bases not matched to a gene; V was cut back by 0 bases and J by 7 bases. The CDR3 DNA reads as TGTGCCTGGAGTGTGGGGGAGGGCGGGGAGCTGTTTTTT. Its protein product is CAWSVGEGGELFF.

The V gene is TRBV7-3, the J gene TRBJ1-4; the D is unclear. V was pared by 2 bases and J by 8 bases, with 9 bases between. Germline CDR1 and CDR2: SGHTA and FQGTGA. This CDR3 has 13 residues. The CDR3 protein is CASSLGPTEKLFF. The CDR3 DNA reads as TGTGCCAGCAGCTTAGGGCCCACGGAAAAACTGTTTTTT.

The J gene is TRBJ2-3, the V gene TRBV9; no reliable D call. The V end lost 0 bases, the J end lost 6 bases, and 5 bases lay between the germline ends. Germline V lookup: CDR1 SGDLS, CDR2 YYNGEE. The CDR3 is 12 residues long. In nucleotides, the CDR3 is TGTGCCAGCAGCGTAGACCGGGATACGCAGTATTTT. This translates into CASSVDRDTQYF. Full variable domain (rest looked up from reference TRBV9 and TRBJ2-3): DSGVTQTPKHLITATGQRVTLRCSPRSGDLSVYWYQQSLDQGLQFLIQYYNGEERAKGNILERFSAQQFPDLHSELNLSSLELGDSALYFCASSVDRDTQYFGPGTRLTVL.

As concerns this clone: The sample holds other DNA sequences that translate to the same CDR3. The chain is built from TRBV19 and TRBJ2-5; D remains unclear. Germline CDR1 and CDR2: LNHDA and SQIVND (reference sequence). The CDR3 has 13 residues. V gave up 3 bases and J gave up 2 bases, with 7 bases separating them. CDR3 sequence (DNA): TGTGCCAGTAGTATTGGTCTACAAGAGACCCAGTACTTC. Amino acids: CASSIGLQETQYF.

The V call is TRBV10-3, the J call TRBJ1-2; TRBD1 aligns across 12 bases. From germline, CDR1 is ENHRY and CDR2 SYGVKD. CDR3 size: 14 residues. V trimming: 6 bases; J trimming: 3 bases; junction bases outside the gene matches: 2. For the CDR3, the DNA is TGTGCCATCAGGGGACAGGGGGCGGACTATGGCTACACCTTC. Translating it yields CAIRGQGADYGYTF.

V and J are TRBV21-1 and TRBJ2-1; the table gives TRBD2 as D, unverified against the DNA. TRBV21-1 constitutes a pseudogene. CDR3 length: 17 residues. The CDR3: CASSKAQISGASNEQFF. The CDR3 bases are TGTGCCAGCAGCAAAGCGCAGATTAGCGGGGCGTCAAATGAGCAGTTCTTC.

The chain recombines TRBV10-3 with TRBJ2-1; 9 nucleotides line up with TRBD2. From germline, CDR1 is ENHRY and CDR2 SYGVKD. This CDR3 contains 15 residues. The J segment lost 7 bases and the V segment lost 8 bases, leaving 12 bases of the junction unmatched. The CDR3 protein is CAIQLREGGGNEQFF. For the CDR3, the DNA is TGTGCCATCCAGCTGCGGGAGGGAGGGGGTAATGAGCAGTTCTTC.

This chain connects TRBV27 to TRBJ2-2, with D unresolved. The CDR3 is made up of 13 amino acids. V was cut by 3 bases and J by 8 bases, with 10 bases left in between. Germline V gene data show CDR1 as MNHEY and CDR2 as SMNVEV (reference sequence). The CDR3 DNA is TGTGCCAGCAGTTTTTTCCTTGAGGGGGAGCTGTTTTTT. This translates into CASSFFLEGELFF.

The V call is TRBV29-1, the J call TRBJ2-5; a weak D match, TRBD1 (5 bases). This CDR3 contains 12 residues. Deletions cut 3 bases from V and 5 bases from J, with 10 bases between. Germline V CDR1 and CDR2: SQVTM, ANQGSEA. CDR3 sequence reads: CSVEQGWETQYF. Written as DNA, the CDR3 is TGCAGCGTTGAGCAGGGATGGGAGACCCAGTACTTC.

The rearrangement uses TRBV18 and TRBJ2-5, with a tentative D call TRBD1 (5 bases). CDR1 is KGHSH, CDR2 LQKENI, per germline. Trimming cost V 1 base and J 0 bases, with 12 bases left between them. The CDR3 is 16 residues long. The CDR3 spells CASSPLTADNQETQYF. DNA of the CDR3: TGTGCCAGCTCACCACTCACGGCGGACAACCAAGAGACCCAGTACTTC.